Shown below are 4 T cell receptor beta chains from a single sample sequenced in a study of cytomegalovirus exposure and HLA in healthy donors. The PCR contained 60 Vbeta and 13 Jbeta primers. The assay was immunoSEQ multiplex PCR, and TCRdb's table has in-frame clones only and misses some. The data show about 210,000 clones, almost 80% seen once. Source material: PBMCs. The source is a male donor in good health and CMV-seronegative.

This rearrangement joins TRBV9 to TRBJ1-3; D remains ambiguous. The V gene's germline CDR1 is SGDLS and CDR2 YYNGEE. Deletions cut 0 bases from V and 3 bases from J, with 7 bases between. The CDR3 is 14 amino acids. This CDR3 reads CASSVGWSGNTIYF. The CDR3 nucleotides are TGTGCCAGCAGCGTAGGATGGAGTGGAAACACCATATATTTT.

This rearrangement joins TRBV5-8 to TRBJ1-5, with 9 bases aligning to TRBD1. The length of the CDR3 is 14 residues. Per the germline V gene, CDR1 is SGHTS and CDR2 is YDEGEE. J lost 3 bases, V lost 5 bases, and 3 bases had no gene match. The CDR3 spells CASSGTGNNQPQHF. CDR3 in DNA: TGTGCCAGCAGTGGGACAGGGAACAATCAGCCCCAGCATTTT.

This clone appeared a single time. The chain is built from TRBV28 and TRBJ1-3; 9 nucleotides line up with TRBD1. CDR1 MDHEN and CDR2 SYDVKM come from the germline V gene. The CDR3 spans 17 residues. Losses at the gene ends were 3 bases for V and 0 bases for J; bases not matched to a gene: 6. Here the CDR3 DNA reads TGTGCCAGCAGTTTGGGGACAGGGACTTACTCTGGAAACACCATATATTTT. It codes for CASSLGTGTYSGNTIYF.

With respect to this clone: An end of the junction does not agree with germline; a read error may underlie this. The rearrangement links TRBV30 to TRBJ2-7, with D possibly being TRBD2 (6 bases). Germline CDR1 is GTSNPN and CDR2 is SVGIG (reference sequence). The CDR3 spans 13 residues. CDR3: CAWSVLAAYGQYF. CDR3 nucleotides: TGTGCCTGGAGTGTACTAGCCGCCTACGGGCAGTACTTC. The variable domain in full, with the rest retrieved from reference TRBV30 and TRBJ2-7, is SQTIHQWPATLVQPVGSPLSLECTVEGTSNPNLYWYRQAAGRGLQLLFYSVGIGQISSEVPQNLSASRPQDRQFILSSKKLLLSDSGFYLCAWSVLAAYGQYFGPGTRLTVT.